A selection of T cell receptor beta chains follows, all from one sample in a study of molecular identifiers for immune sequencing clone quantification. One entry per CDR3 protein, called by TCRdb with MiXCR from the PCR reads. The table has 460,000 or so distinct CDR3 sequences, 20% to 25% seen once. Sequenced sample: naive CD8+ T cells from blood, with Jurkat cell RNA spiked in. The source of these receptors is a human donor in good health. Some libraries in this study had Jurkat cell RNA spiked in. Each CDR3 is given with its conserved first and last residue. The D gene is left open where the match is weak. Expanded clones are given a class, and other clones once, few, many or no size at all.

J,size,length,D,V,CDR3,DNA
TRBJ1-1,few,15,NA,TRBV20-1,CSARDRDRMNTEAFF,TGCAGTGCTAGAGATAGGGATAGGATGAACACTGAAGCTTTCTTT
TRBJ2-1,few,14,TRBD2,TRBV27,CASRGLAANNEQFF,TGTGCCAGCAGGGGACTAGCGGCAAACAATGAGCAGTTCTTC
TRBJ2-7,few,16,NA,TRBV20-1,CSARDPSLEGNYEQYF,TGCAGTGCTAGAGATCCGTCCTTGGAGGGGAACTACGAGCAGTACTTC
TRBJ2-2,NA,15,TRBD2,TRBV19,CASSSGSRRAGELFF,TGTGCCAGTAGTAGCGGGAGCCGTAGGGCCGGGGAGCTGTTTTTT
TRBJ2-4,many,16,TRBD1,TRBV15,CATSKRTGDVGNIQYF,TGTGCCACCAGCAAACGGACAGGAGACGTTGGAAACATTCAGTACTTC
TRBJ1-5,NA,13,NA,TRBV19,CASSIMGNQPQHF,TGTGCCAGTAGTATAATGGGCAATCAGCCCCAGCATTTT
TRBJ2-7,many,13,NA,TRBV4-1,CASSQVGPYEQYF,TGCGCCAGCAGCCAAGTAGGCCCCTACGAGCAGTACTTC
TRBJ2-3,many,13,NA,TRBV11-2,CASSKESTDTQYF,TGTGCCAGCTCCAAGGAGAGCACAGATACGCAGTATTTT
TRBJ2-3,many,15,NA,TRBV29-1,CSVEDLDSSTDTQYF,TGCAGCGTTGAAGATCTGGACAGCTCCACAGATACGCAGTATTTT
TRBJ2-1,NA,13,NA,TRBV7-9,CASSPKPANEQSF,TGTGCCAGCAGCCCCAAGCCCGCTAATGAGCAGTCCTTC
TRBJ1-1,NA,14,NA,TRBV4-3,CASSQDGTYSEALF,TGCGCCAGCAGCCAAGATGGGACGTACTCTGAAGCTCTCTTT
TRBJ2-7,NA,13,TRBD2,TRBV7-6,CASSLSGASEQYF,TGTGCCAGCAGCCTCAGCGGGGCGTCCGAGCAGTACTTC
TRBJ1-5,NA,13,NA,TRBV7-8,CASSHTYNQPQHF,TGTGCCAGCAGCCACACGTACAATCAGCCCCAGCATTTT
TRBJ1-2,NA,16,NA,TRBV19,CASSSYTEGFAYGYTF,TGTGCCAGTAGTTCATACACAGAGGGGTTCGCCTATGGCTACACCTTC
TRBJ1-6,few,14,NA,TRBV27,CASSPWSGNSPLHF,TGTGCCAGCAGTCCATGGAGCGGGAATTCACCCCTCCACTTT
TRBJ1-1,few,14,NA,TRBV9,CASSGGFENTEAFF,TGTGCCAGCAGCGGGGGCTTCGAGAACACTGAAGCTTTCTTT
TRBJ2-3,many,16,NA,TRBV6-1,CATLHPYSRPTDTQYF,TGTGCCACCCTCCACCCCTATAGTCGACCCACAGATACGCAGTATTTT
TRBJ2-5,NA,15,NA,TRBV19,CASSITGNPGETQYF,TGTGCCAGTAGTATCACCGGGAACCCGGGGGAGACCCAGTACTTC
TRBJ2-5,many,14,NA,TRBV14,CASSQFSGQETQYF,TGTGCCAGCAGCCAATTCAGCGGCCAAGAGACCCAGTACTTC
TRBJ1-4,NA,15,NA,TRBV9,CASSPGGPTNEKLFF,TGTGCCAGCAGCCCTGGGGGACCGACTAATGAAAAACTGTTTTTT
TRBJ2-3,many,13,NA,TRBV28,CASSPGTADTQYF,TGTGCCAGCAGTCCGGGGACTGCAGATACGCAGTATTTT
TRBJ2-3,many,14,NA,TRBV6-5,CATNRGGVTDTQYF,TGTGCCACAAACCGGGGCGGGGTCACAGATACGCAGTATTTT
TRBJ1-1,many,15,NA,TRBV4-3,CASSQGPGLNTEAFF,TGCGCCAGCAGCCAAGGTCCAGGGCTGAACACTGAAGCTTTCTTT
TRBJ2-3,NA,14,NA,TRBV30,CAWNGAVSTDTRYF,TGTGCCTGGAATGGCGCCGTTAGCACAGATACGCGGTATTTT
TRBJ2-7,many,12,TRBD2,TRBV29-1,CSAGEGDYEQYF,TGCAGCGCCGGGGAGGGCGACTACGAGCAGTACTTC
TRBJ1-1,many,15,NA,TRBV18,CASSHSSEISTEAFF,TGTGCCAGCTCACATTCCTCCGAAATCAGCACTGAAGCTTTCTTT
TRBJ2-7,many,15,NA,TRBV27,CASSLSTGRDHEQYF,TGTGCCAGCAGTTTAAGCACAGGGAGGGACCACGAGCAGTACTTC
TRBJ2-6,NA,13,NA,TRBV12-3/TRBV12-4,CAVRGGGANVLTF,TGTGCCGTCCGGGGCGGTGGGGCCAACGTCCTGACTTTC
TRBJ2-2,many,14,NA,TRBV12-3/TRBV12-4,CASSDRGNTGELFF,TGTGCCAGCAGTGATAGGGGGAACACCGGGGAGCTGTTTTTT
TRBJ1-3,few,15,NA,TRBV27,CASSLSVRGTDTIYF,TGTGCCAGCAGTTTATCGGTGCGAGGAACAGACACCATATATTTT
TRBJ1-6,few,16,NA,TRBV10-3,CAISPTDGPYNSPLHF,TGTGCCATCAGCCCGACGGACGGCCCCTATAATTCACCCCTCCACTTT
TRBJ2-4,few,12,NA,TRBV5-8,CASSWAKNIQYF,TGTGCCAGCAGCTGGGCCAAAAACATTCAGTACTTC
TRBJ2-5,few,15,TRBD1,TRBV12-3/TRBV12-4,CASSYPGQGGKTQYF,TGTGCCAGCAGCTACCCGGGACAGGGGGGGAAGACCCAGTACTTC
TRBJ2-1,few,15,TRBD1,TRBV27,CASSLIQGAYNEQFF,TGTGCCAGCAGTTTAATACAGGGGGCTTACAATGAGCAGTTCTTC
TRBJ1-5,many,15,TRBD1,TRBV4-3,CASSRGTGPNQPQHF,TGCGCCAGCAGCCGGGGGACAGGACCTAATCAGCCCCAGCATTTT
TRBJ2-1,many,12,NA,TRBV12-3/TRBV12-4,CASSLQTIGGIF,TGTGCCAGCAGTTTACAGACTATTGGGGGCATCTTC
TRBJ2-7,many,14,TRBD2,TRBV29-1,CSVSLAGASYEQYF,TGCAGCGTTTCCCTAGCGGGGGCATCCTACGAGCAGTACTTC
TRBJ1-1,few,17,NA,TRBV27,CASSTTQRGVEGTEAFF,TGTGCCAGCAGTACGACGCAAAGAGGAGTCGAAGGCACTGAAGCTTTCTTT
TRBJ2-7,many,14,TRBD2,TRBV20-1,CSAPKLAGGREQYF,TGCAGTGCACCTAAACTAGCGGGAGGGCGTGAGCAGTACTTC
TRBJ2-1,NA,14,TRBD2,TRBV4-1,CASSHFGERGEQFF,TGCGCCAGCAGCCACTTCGGGGAGCGGGGTGAGCAGTTCTTC
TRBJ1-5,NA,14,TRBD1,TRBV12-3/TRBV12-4,CASSWDRFDQPQHF,TGTGCCAGCAGCTGGGACAGGTTTGATCAGCCCCAGCATTTT
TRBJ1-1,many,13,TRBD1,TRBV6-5,CAARTGEYAEAFF,TGTGCCGCTCGCACAGGGGAATATGCTGAAGCTTTCTTT